This TCR beta chain was recorded in a study of blood T cell repertoires in COVID-19. About the study: Sources were T cells, B-cell-depleted T cells, or PBMCs; the material itself was cDNA or gDNA.

Regarding this clone: Other DNA sequences from this sample encode an identical CDR3 as well.

Per the original methods: Reference gene primer amplification gave estimated nucleated cell counts. Only in-frame clones appear in the TCRdb table, and some are missing; sequencing was by immunoSEQ multiplex PCR. The V and J calls and clone size come from that table; D and trimming were worked out from the DNA. This sample has 250,000 to 350,000 clones; 80% to 90% occur once, and the top ten carry approximately 8.1%. This CDR3 has 12 amino acids. The V and J ends lost 6 bases and 4 bases, in that order; junction bases with no gene match: 4. Germline CDR1 is SQVTM and CDR2 is ANQGSEA. This chain uses TRBV29-1 with TRBJ1-2; 8 bases line up with TRBD1. This clonotype was obtained from a woman in her 50s who had recovered from COVID-19. Sample: peripheral blood. CDR3 sequence: CSVGQGGYGYTF. In DNA form, the CDR3 reads TGCAGCGTAGGACAGGGCGGCTATGGCTACACCTTC.